The rows below give T cell receptor beta chains drawn from one sample of a study of blood T cell repertoires in COVID-19. Measured with immunoSEQ multiplex PCR; TCRdb has only the in-frame clones, and not every one. The sample lists around 300,000 clones, 85% occurring once. The specimen was PBMCs or T cells enriched from blood (not recorded which). These receptors were collected from a woman aged 45-65 years who had recovered from COVID-19. CDR3s include the opening cysteine and the closing phenylalanine or tryptophan. The D gene is left open where the match is weak. Only some rows state a clone size, as once, few, many or a class for expanded clones.

TRBJ1-2	-	-	TRBV2	CASSDRRGNYGYTF	TGTGCCAGCAGTGACCGTAGGGGGAACTATGGCTACACCTTC
TRBJ1-5	TRBD1	-	TRBV6-5	CASSLGQGNQPQHF	TGTGCCAGCAGTTTAGGACAGGGGAATCAGCCCCAGCATTTT
TRBJ1-6	TRBD1	-	TRBV5-5	CASSYVQGIGTSPLHF	TGTGCCAGCAGCTACGTACAGGGGATTGGTACTTCACCCCTCCACTTT
TRBJ2-2	-	-	TRBV12-3/TRBV12-4	CASSLRETGELFF	TGTGCCAGCAGTTTGAGGGAAACCGGGGAGCTGTTTTTT
TRBJ2-3	-	few	TRBV12-3/TRBV12-4	CASSLISDTQYF	TGTGCCAGCAGTTTAATATCAGATACGCAGTATTTT
TRBJ2-5	-	-	TRBV10-1	CASSRGLQETQYF	TGCGCCAGCAGTCGAGGCCTCCAAGAGACCCAGTACTTC
TRBJ1-4	-	-	TRBV10-3	CAISESGALGEKLFF	TGTGCCATCAGTGAGTCAGGAGCCCTCGGGGAAAAACTGTTTTTT
TRBJ1-1	TRBD1	once	TRBV7-3	CASSAQGYTEAFF	TGTGCCAGCAGCGCACAGGGGTACACTGAAGCTTTCTTT
TRBJ2-7	TRBD2	-	TRBV30	CAWTEMVLAGGEQYF	TGTGCCTGGACAGAGATGGTCCTAGCGGGAGGCGAGCAGTACTTC
TRBJ2-3	TRBD1	-	TRBV6-1	CASSEVGSRGRSTDTQYF	TGTGCCAGCAGTGAGGTCGGAAGCAGGGGGCGTAGCACAGATACGCAGTATTTT
TRBJ1-4	TRBD1	-	TRBV7-2	CASSSSGTVYEKLFF	TGTGCCAGCAGCTCGTCCGGGACAGTCTACGAAAAACTGTTTTTT
TRBJ2-7	-	-	TRBV18	CASSPPSSEQYF	TGTGCCAGCTCGCCGCCTAGCAGCGAGCAGTACTTC
TRBJ1-2	-	-	TRBV5-1	CASSTTPVDGYTF	TGCGCCAGCAGCACCACACCCGTGGATGGCTACACCTTC
TRBJ2-7	-	once	TRBV19	CASSIGYEQYF	TGTGCCAGTAGCATCGGCTACGAGCAGTACTTC
TRBJ1-5	TRBD1	-	TRBV19	CASSIGTGNQPQHF	TGTGCCAGTAGTATAGGGACAGGGAATCAGCCCCAGCATTTT
TRBJ2-1	-	-	TRBV6-5	CASTRTVGNEQFF	TGTGCCAGCACTAGGACTGTAGGGAATGAGCAGTTCTTC
TRBJ1-1	-	-	TRBV6-5	CASKKSSNTEAFF	TGTGCCAGCAAAAAATCTTCGAACACTGAAGCTTTCTTT
TRBJ2-1	TRBD2	-	TRBV11-3	CASSHRLAGLNEQFF	TGTGCCAGCAGCCATCGACTAGCGGGGCTCAATGAGCAGTTCTTC
TRBJ1-5	-	-	TRBV7-2	CASATGQNNQPQHF	TGTGCCAGCGCCACAGGCCAGAATAATCAGCCCCAGCATTTT
TRBJ2-1	-	-	TRBV10-3	CAISATAAESSYNEQFF	TGTGCCATCAGCGCAACGGCGGCGGAGAGCTCCTACAATGAGCAGTTCTTC
TRBJ1-1	TRBD1	-	TRBV6-1	CASSERTGNTEAFF	TGTGCCAGCAGTGAACGGACAGGGAACACTGAAGCTTTCTTT
TRBJ1-3	TRBD1	-	TRBV7-6	CASSSDNLGQGGNTIYF	TGTGCCAGCAGCTCAGATAACTTGGGACAGGGAGGAAACACCATATATTTT
TRBJ2-1	TRBD2	once	TRBV18	CASSLLAGDEQFF	TGTGCCAGCTCATTACTAGCGGGAGATGAGCAGTTCTTC
TRBJ2-1	-	-	TRBV9	CASSENRASSYNEQFF	TGTGCCAGCAGTGAAAACAGGGCATCCTCCTACAATGAGCAGTTCTTC
TRBJ2-7	-	-	TRBV4-2	CASSQDEQRSYEQYF	TGTGCCAGCAGCCAAGACGAACAGAGATCTTACGAGCAGTACTTC
TRBJ1-1	-	once	TRBV9	CASSVEVRGGLFF	TGTGCCAGCAGCGTAGAGGTCAGGGGTGGGCTTTTCTTT
TRBJ1-5	-	few	TRBV28	CASRPPTDSNQPQHF	TGTGCCAGCAGGCCTCCGACAGATAGCAATCAGCCCCAGCATTTT
TRBJ2-1	TRBD1	-	TRBV5-1	CASSLAIGQGNNEQFF	TGCGCCAGCAGCTTGGCCATAGGACAGGGTAACAATGAGCAGTTCTTC
TRBJ1-5	-	once	TRBV30	CAWSPPSNQPQHF	TGTGCCTGGAGTCCCCCGAGCAATCAGCCCCAGCATTTT
TRBJ1-5	-	-	TRBV27	CASSFRAGNQPQHF	TGTGCCAGCAGTTTCAGGGCCGGCAATCAGCCCCAGCATTTT
TRBJ2-5	TRBD1	few	TRBV2	CASTLSGTGWPQETQYF	TGTGCCAGCACCCTCTCGGGGACAGGGTGGCCCCAAGAGACCCAGTACTTC
TRBJ1-5	-	-	TRBV7-2	CASSSGRTDNQPQHF	TGTGCCAGCAGCTCGGGTCGGACAGACAATCAGCCCCAGCATTTT
TRBJ2-3	-	-	TRBV5-1	CASSHSTGRSDTQYF	TGCGCCAGCAGCCATTCGACAGGGAGGTCGGATACGCAGTATTTT
TRBJ1-3	TRBD1	-	TRBV5-1	CASSTGGSGNTIYF	TGCGCCAGCAGCACAGGGGGCTCTGGAAACACCATATATTTT
TRBJ1-3	TRBD1	once	TRBV5-1	CASSTQGTNTIYF	TGCGCCAGCAGCACACAGGGGACAAACACCATATATTTT
TRBJ1-2	TRBD1	-	TRBV6-6	CASSNGQESLYGYTF	TGTGCCAGCAGTAATGGACAGGAAAGTCTCTATGGCTACACCTTC
TRBJ2-7	-	-	TRBV5-1	CASSPTGGVWYSQYF	TGCGCCAGCAGCCCTACCGGCGGGGTCTGGTATTCCCAGTACTTC
TRBJ1-3	TRBD1	once	TRBV9	CASSALQGASGNTIYF	TGTGCCAGCAGCGCCCTACAGGGGGCTTCAGGAAACACCATATATTTT
TRBJ2-5	TRBD2	-	TRBV7-9	CASSFLTSGGQETQYF	TGTGCCAGCAGCTTCTTGACTAGCGGGGGGCAAGAGACCCAGTACTTC
TRBJ2-1	TRBD2	-	TRBV11-2	CASSHQLAGVDEQFF	TGTGCCAGCAGCCACCAACTAGCGGGAGTTGATGAGCAGTTCTTC
TRBJ2-7	-	-	TRBV18	CASSPQGREQYF	TGTGCCAGCTCACCACAGGGGAGGGAGCAGTACTTC
TRBJ2-1	TRBD2	-	TRBV5-1	CASSLKLAGGNEQFF	TGCGCCAGCAGCTTGAAACTAGCGGGGGGCAATGAGCAGTTCTTC
TRBJ2-2	TRBD1	-	TRBV5-5	CASSKSGQINTGELFF	TGTGCCAGCAGCAAATCGGGACAGATTAACACCGGGGAGCTGTTTTTT